A single sample gave rise to the 2 T cell receptor beta chains below, sequenced in a study of CD8 T cells in Susac syndrome. When the RNA was reverse transcribed, random hexamers were used with an input of roughly 0.45 to 1 ug. One entry per CDR3 protein results from TCRdb running MiXCR on the immunoSEQ multiplex PCR reads. The sample has approximately 200,000 distinct CDR3 sequences, about 95% seen once. The sequenced sample was CD4+ T cells from PBMCs. The receptor set was obtained from a human donor with multiple sclerosis.

This chain joins TRBV27 and TRBJ1-2; D is possibly TRBD1 (5 bases). This CDR3 has 13 residues. Trimming took off 3 bases at V and 8 bases at J, with 13 bases between the two ends. Germline V gives CDR1 MNHEY, CDR2 SMNVEV (reference sequence). Written as DNA, the CDR3 is TGTGCCAGCAGTTTCGCCAGGGCGTGGGGCTACACCTTC. It translates to CASSFARAWGYTF.

The V and J genes are TRBV9 and TRBJ1-1; D uncertain. The CDR3 covers 13 residues. Per the germline V gene, CDR1 is SGDLS and CDR2 is YYNGEE. Trimming removed 0 bases at V and 8 bases at J, with 11 bases between. The CDR3 DNA reads TGTGCCAGCAGCGTAGACGGGCTATGGGAAGCTTTCTTT. Protein: CASSVDGLWEAFF.